A single sample gave rise to the 27 T cell receptor beta chains below, sequenced in a study of blood T cell repertoires in COVID-19. The repertoire was sequenced with immunoSEQ multiplex PCR; TCRdb's copy has only in-frame clones and lacks some. The sample lists around 69,000 clones, roughly 89% occurring once. Source material: peripheral blood. The receptors come from a woman aged 45-65 years with active COVID-19.

The V call is TRBV6-5, the J call TRBJ1-6, with 7 nucleotides matching TRBD1. This CDR3 spans 15 amino acids. V lost 2 bases and J lost 6; bases outside the gene matches: 4. The germline gives CDR1 MNHEY, CDR2 SVGAGI. The CDR3 bases are TGTGCCAGCAGTTACCCCGCAGGGGGTAATTCACCCCTCCACTTT. Protein: CASSYPAGGNSPLHF.

The genes are TRBV28 and TRBJ2-7; 12 bases agree with TRBD2. Germline V gene sequence: CDR1 MDHEN, CDR2 SYDVKM. This CDR3 contains 17 residues. The junction had 13 bases not matched to a gene; V was cut back by 5 bases and J by 5 bases. CDR3 DNA sequence: TGTGCCAGCAGTGGACACCGACTAGCGGGGGCCGCTAACGAGCAGTACTTC. Amino acids: CASSGHRLAGAANEQYF.

This clone came up once. This sequence joins TRBV6-4 and TRBJ2-2; tentative D call: TRBD1 (6 bases). The CDR3 loop spans 14 amino acids. Trimming pared 6 bases from V and 2 bases from J, leaving 10 bases between. Germline V gene lookup returns CDR1 MRHNA and CDR2 SNTAGT. CDR3 loop: CASRAGTNTGELFF. The CDR3 region has the DNA TGTGCCAGCAGAGCAGGGACAAACACCGGGGAGCTGTTTTTT.

The chain employs TRBV27 and TRBJ2-7; 8 nucleotides line up with TRBD2. From germline, CDR1 is MNHEY and CDR2 SMNVEV (reference sequence). The J segment lost 5 bases and the V segment lost 5 bases, leaving 11 bases of the junction unmatched. The CDR3 sequence is 15 residues long. CDR3 DNA: TGTGCCAGCAGTCCGGGGGGGGGACCAGGGAACGAGCAGTACTTC. Protein product: CASSPGGGPGNEQYF.

This rearrangement joins TRBV12-3 or TRBV12-4 to TRBJ2-1; 7 nucleotides match TRBD2. The CDR3 covers 13 residues. The V and J ends lost 5 bases and 6 bases, in that order; junction bases with no gene match: 4. CDR3 in DNA: TGTGCCAGCAGTCCAGGACTAGTCAATGAGCAGTTCTTC. Translating gives CASSPGLVNEQFF.

This chain joins TRBV9 and TRBJ1-2; no definite D call. This CDR3 has 16 amino acids. The V and J ends lost 3 bases and 0 bases respectively, with 15 bases between them. Germline V gene sequence: CDR1 SGDLS, CDR2 YYNGEE. DNA of the CDR3: TGTGCCAGCAGCGAACGGCCGGGTATAGCTAACTATGGCTACACCTTC. Translation gives CASSERPGIANYGYTF.

This clone is a singleton in its sample. The chain uses TRBV10-3 and TRBJ2-7; TRBD2 might be the D (6 bases). V was trimmed by 6 bases and J by 2 bases, leaving 17 bases between them. This CDR3 region has 15 residues. Germline-derived CDR1 and CDR2 are ENHRY and SYGVKD. CDR3 sequence reads: CAIRGGEDSPYEQYF. The CDR3 nucleotides are TGTGCCATCAGGGGCGGGGAAGACAGCCCCTACGAGCAGTACTTC.

The V and J genes are TRBV7-3 and TRBJ1-1, with no clear D. The germline V and J ends were trimmed by 0 bases and 1 base, with 6 bases remaining between them. The germline V gene encodes CDR1 SGHTA and CDR2 FQGTGA. The CDR3 contains 14 residues. Written as DNA, the CDR3 is TGTGCCAGCAGCTTAACCCCGGGGAACACTGAAGCTTTCTTT. Its protein product is CASSLTPGNTEAFF.

The V gene is TRBV29-1, the J gene TRBJ2-3; 7 positions agree with TRBD2. The CDR3 extends over 15 amino acids. V was pared by 6 bases and J by 1 base, with 10 bases of the junction left unmatched. From germline, CDR1 is SQVTM and CDR2 ANQGSEA. The DNA for the CDR3 is TGCAGCGTAGATAAGCGGGATAGGCGCACAGATACGCAGTATTTT. Translating gives CSVDKRDRRTDTQYF.

The chain recombines TRBV11-3 with TRBJ2-3; 11 bases are shared with TRBD2. CDR3 length: 14 amino acids. With V trimmed by 5 bases and J by 5 bases, 3 bases remained unmatched. Germline values: CDR1 SGHNT, CDR2 YENEEA. For the CDR3, the DNA is TGTGCCAGCAGCCCGGGACTAGCGGTAGATACGCAGTATTTT. Translated: CASSPGLAVDTQYF.

The rearrangement links TRBV19 to TRBJ1-2; 7 nucleotides agree with TRBD1. V shed 3 bases and J 10 bases; nucleotides not matched to a gene: 8. This CDR3 contains 13 residues. The germline V gene encodes CDR1 LNHDA and CDR2 SQIVND (reference sequence). This chain's CDR3 is CASSIPGRGFYTF. CDR3 DNA sequence: TGTGCCAGTAGTATCCCTGGCAGGGGGTTCTACACCTTC.

V and J are TRBV27 and TRBJ2-7; 10 bases match TRBD1. The CDR3 length is 14 residues. The germline gives CDR1 MNHEY, CDR2 SMNVEV (reference sequence). The junction had 5 bases not matched to a gene; V was cut back by 6 bases and J by 3 bases. This CDR3 is CASRMDRGNYEQYF. CDR3 bases: TGTGCCAGCAGAATGGACAGGGGGAACTACGAGCAGTACTTC.

V gene TRBV30 combines with J gene TRBJ1-4; 12 nucleotides line up with TRBD1. The length of the CDR3 is 14 residues. With V trimmed by 2 bases and J by 13 bases, 8 bases remained unmatched. Germline loops: CDR1 GTSNPN, CDR2 SVGIG (reference sequence). The CDR3 DNA reads TGTGCCTGGAGTTCCGGGACAGGGGGCTTTGCACTGTTTTTT. This encodes CAWSSGTGGFALFF. Looking up the rest from reference TRBV30 and TRBJ1-4 gives the full variable domain: SQTIHQWPATLVQPVGSPLSLECTVEGTSNPNLYWYRQAAGRGLQLLFYSVGIGQISSEVPQNLSASRPQDRQFILSSKKLLLSDSGFYLCAWSSGTGGFALFFGSGTQLSVL.

The chain uses TRBV29-1 and TRBJ1-5, with 8 bases identical to TRBD1. This CDR3 region has 14 residues. The V gene's germline CDR1 is SQVTM and CDR2 ANQGSEA. V lost 6 bases to trimming and J lost 2 bases; unmatched junction nucleotides: 6. The CDR3 protein is CSVSPGQGNQPQHF. The CDR3 bases are TGCAGCGTCAGTCCGGGACAGGGCAATCAGCCCCAGCATTTT.

The chain links TRBV3-1 (or the pseudogene TRBV3-2) to TRBJ2-1, with D perhaps matching TRBD2 (6 bases). Trimming took 5 bases from V and 4 from J, leaving 9 bases between them. CDR1 and CDR2 from the germline V gene are LGHDT and YNNKEL (reference sequence). The CDR3 consists of 13 residues. The CDR3 region is CASSSTSYNEQFF. The CDR3, as DNA: TGTGCCAGCAGCTCGACTAGTTACAATGAGCAGTTCTTC.

In its sample, this clone was seen a few times. The V and J genes are TRBV28 and TRBJ1-2; D is possibly TRBD1 (5 bases). Germline assignment: CDR1 MDHEN and CDR2 SYDVKM. The CDR3 sequence is 14 residues long. V was clipped by 3 bases and J by 5 bases, with 13 bases between them. CDR3 DNA: TGTGCCAGCAGTTTCCGTCCCTCAGGGTATGGCTACACCTTC. It is translated as CASSFRPSGYGYTF.

The chain joins TRBV18 to TRBJ1-6, with 8 bases identical to TRBD1. The CDR3 contains 21 residues. Germline CDR1 is KGHSH and CDR2 is LQKENI. V gave up 6 bases and J gave up 0 bases; unmatched junction bases: 19. The CDR3 nucleotides are TGTGCCAGCTCGCTTACCCGGGACAGGAGATTTCAAAGCTCCTATAATTCACCCCTCCACTTT. It yields the protein CASSLTRDRRFQSSYNSPLHF. The whole variable domain, remainder taken from reference TRBV18 and TRBJ1-6, is NAGVMQNPRHLVRRRGQEARLRCSPMKGHSHVYWYRQLPEEGLKFMVYLQKENIIDESGMPKERFSAEFPKEGPSILRIQQVVRGDSAAYFCASSLTRDRRFQSSYNSPLHFGNGTRLTVT.

V is TRBV19 and J is TRBJ2-6, with D unclear. Trimming shortened V by 3 bases and J by 1 base, and 7 bases separated the two germline ends. Germline V CDR1 and CDR2: LNHDA, SQIVND (reference sequence). This CDR3 has 15 residues. CDR3 in amino acids: CASSILSSGANVLTF. The CDR3 DNA is TGTGCCAGTAGTATTTTGTCTTCTGGGGCCAACGTCCTGACTTTC.

The chain carries TRBV12-3 or TRBV12-4 and TRBJ2-5, with unresolved D. The CDR3 spans 13 residues. The V gene lost 3 bases and the J gene lost 4 bases, with 9 bases spanning the gap. Here the CDR3 DNA reads TGTGCCAGCAGTTTCTCATCGGGAGAGACCCAGTACTTC. Its translation is CASSFSSGETQYF.

The J gene is TRBJ2-1, the V gene TRBV13; 13 bases match TRBD2. The CDR3 contains 19 residues. V was pared by 2 bases and J by 1 base, with 8 bases of the junction left unmatched. Germline values: CDR1 PRHDT, CDR2 FYEKMQ (reference sequence). DNA for the CDR3: TGTGCCAGCAGCTTACGTGGACTAGCGGGAGCGAGGTCCTACAATGAGCAGTTCTTC. It encodes CASSLRGLAGARSYNEQFF. Full variable domain (rest looked up from reference TRBV13 and TRBJ2-1): AAGVIQSPRHLIKEKRETATLKCYPIPRHDTVYWYQQGPGQDPQFLISFYEKMQSDKGSIPDRFSAQQFSDYHSELNMSSLELGDSALYFCASSLRGLAGARSYNEQFFGPGTRLTVL.

The chain recombines TRBV19 with TRBJ1-2; TRBD1 aligns across 8 bases. The germline V gene encodes CDR1 LNHDA and CDR2 SQIVND (reference sequence). This CDR3 is 15 amino acids long. J gave up 5 bases and V 7 bases, and 12 bases lay outside the gene matches. The CDR3 DNA follows: TGTGCCAGTACACCTTTGGACAGGGCAAATTATGGCTACACCTTC. It codes for CASTPLDRANYGYTF.

The V and J genes are TRBV5-1 and TRBJ2-1, with 8 bases lining up with TRBD2. Germline CDR1 and CDR2: SGHRS and YFSETQ. Germline trimming cut 1 base from V and 7 bases from J; bases unmatched to any gene: 7. The CDR3 length is 15 residues. CDR3: CASSLSAGGGNEQFF. The DNA for the CDR3 is TGCGCCAGCAGCTTGAGCGCGGGAGGAGGAAATGAGCAGTTCTTC.

The V call is TRBV4-2, the J call TRBJ1-1; 8 bases agree with TRBD1. V shed 0 bases and J 1 base; nucleotides not matched to a gene: 4. Germline lookup yields CDR1 LGHNA and CDR2 YNFKEQ. This CDR3 region has 16 residues. Here the CDR3 DNA reads TGTGCCAGCAGCCAAGAGATCGGGACAGGGAACACTGAAGCTTTCTTT. Translation: CASSQEIGTGNTEAFF.

The chain has TRBV28 and TRBJ2-6; 7 nucleotides line up with TRBD1. The CDR3 covers 18 residues. The germline CDR1 and CDR2 sequences are MDHEN and SYDVKM. V was clipped by 5 bases and J by 1 base; unmatched bases: 11. The CDR3 DNA sequence: TGTGCCAGCAGTCTTAGGGGGCAGCTAATTTCTGGGGCCAACGTCCTGACTTTC. Its protein is CASSLRGQLISGANVLTF. Full variable domain (remainder filled in from reference TRBV28 and TRBJ2-6): DVKVTQSSRYLVKRTGEKVFLECVQDMDHENMFWYRQDPGLGLRLIYFSYDVKMKEKGDIPEGYSVSREKKERFSLILESASTNQTSMYLCASSLRGQLISGANVLTFGAGSRLTVL.

This chain uses TRBV28 with TRBJ1-5; 7 bases line up with TRBD1. The CDR3 has 17 amino acids. The junction had 7 bases not matched to a gene; V was cut back by 2 bases and J by 0 bases. Germline loops: CDR1 MDHEN, CDR2 SYDVKM. The CDR3 spells CASSLVRTGLSNQPQHF. In DNA form, the CDR3 reads TGTGCCAGCAGTTTAGTCAGGACAGGTCTTAGCAATCAGCCCCAGCATTTT.

Here the CDR3 DNA reads TGTGCCAGCAGTGAATACTCCGGGACAGGGGTCCCTGAAGCTTTCTTT. Translating it yields CASSEYSGTGVPEAFF. This rearrangement joins TRBV25-1 to TRBJ1-1; 10 positions match TRBD1. The CDR3 extends over 16 amino acids. Germline V lookup: CDR1 MGHDK, CDR2 SYGVNS. V dropped 0 bases and J dropped 6; count of bases not matched to a gene: 7.

This chain connects TRBV5-1 to TRBJ1-1, with 8 bases matching TRBD1. With V trimmed by 4 bases and J by 4 bases, 6 bases remained unmatched. The CDR3 extends over 14 amino acids. CDR1 SGHRS and CDR2 YFSETQ come from the germline V gene. The CDR3 loop is CASSPDRVITEAFF. The DNA of the CDR3 is TGCGCCAGCAGCCCGGACAGGGTCATCACTGAAGCTTTCTTT.